This TCR beta chain is drawn from a study of cytomegalovirus exposure and HLA in healthy donors. The PCR contained 60 Vbeta and 13 Jbeta primers. Clones were sequenced by immunoSEQ multiplex PCR, and TCRdb holds only the in-frame ones, with some missing. The repertoire holds under 150,000 clones, with approximately 78% as singletons. The CDR3 spans 16 residues. Germline assignment: CDR1 LNHDA and CDR2 SQIVND (reference sequence). V shed 3 bases and J 7 bases; nucleotides not matched to a gene: 10. The TCR comes from a middle-aged man in good health and CMV-seropositive. V usage is TRBV19 and J usage is TRBJ2-1, with 9 bases lining up with TRBD1. Sequences were obtained from PBMCs. CDR3 region: CASSITSGTGPNEQFF. CDR3 DNA sequence: TGTGCCAGTAGTATTACCTCCGGGACAGGGCCAAATGAGCAGTTCTTC.